Below, 18 T cell receptor beta chains from the same sample are listed, as sequenced in a study of blood T cell repertoires in COVID-19 (dated by TCRdb to 2018 to 2021). The library was produced with the immunoSEQ multiplex PCR assay. Held by TCRdb, this immuneACCESS table contains in-frame sequences only and omits some clones. Under half of the omission traces to an unresolved V gene where checked; the cause of the rest is unknown. This sample is represented by roughly 100,000 clones; roughly 87% of them were singletons. The ten largest account for 3.1% of the sample. The sequencing sample was made of peripheral blood. All receptors derive from a man aged 50 to 60 in a cohort sampled during active COVID-19.

V and J are TRBV3-1 (or the pseudogene TRBV3-2) and TRBJ2-5, with 11 bases identical to TRBD2. Trimming cost V 4 bases and J 4 bases; bases outside gene matches: 2. The CDR3 is 14 residues long. Germline V CDR1 and CDR2: LGHDT, YNNKEL (reference sequence). CDR3 sequence reads: CASSLTSGVETQYF. As DNA, the CDR3 is TGTGCCAGCAGCCTGACTAGCGGGGTAGAGACCCAGTACTTC.

The rearrangement links TRBV7-2 to TRBJ1-3; D uncertain. There are 14 residues in the CDR3. Germline V gene data show CDR1 as SGHTA and CDR2 as FQGNSA. The germline V and J ends were trimmed by 1 base and 1 base, with 5 bases remaining between them. The CDR3 loop is CASSLGSSGNTIYF. CDR3 coding DNA: TGTGCCAGCAGCTTAGGCAGTTCTGGAAACACCATATATTTT.

The chain couples TRBV19 to TRBJ2-5, with 11 bases lining up with TRBD2. This CDR3 contains 14 residues. V gave up 8 bases and J gave up 5 bases; unmatched junction bases: 7. In germline, CDR1 is LNHDA, CDR2 SQIVND (reference sequence). CDR3 DNA sequence: TGTGCCAGTCAGGGACTAGCGGTGGGGGAGACCCAGTACTTC. Protein product: CASQGLAVGETQYF.

The V and J genes are TRBV11-3 and TRBJ2-7; D perhaps matches TRBD1 (5 bases). The germline CDR1 and CDR2 sequences are SGHNT and YENEEA. The CDR3 runs to 14 residues. Trimming removed 1 base at V and 3 bases at J, with 10 bases between. In nucleotides, the CDR3 is TGTGCCAGCAGCTTAGCTGGGGCCGGCTACGAGCAGTACTTC. This codes for CASSLAGAGYEQYF.

To note about this clone: Because the CDR3's place on the DNA is in doubt, the DNA is left out and the CDR3 is given as listed by TCRdb. V and J are TRBV21-1 and TRBJ2-3; the D call of TRBD2 is as the table states it, not checked on the DNA. TRBV21-1 has pseudogene status. A total of 18 residues make up the CDR3, ends included. CDR3 in amino acids: CASRKLGGVGSGTDTQYF.

The chain uses TRBV4-1 and TRBJ1-5; 10 bases match TRBD1. This CDR3 comprises 18 residues. V lost 4 bases and J lost 0; bases outside the gene matches: 9. Germline values: CDR1 MGHRA, CDR2 YSYEKL. For the CDR3, the DNA is TGCGCCAGCAGCCCAGGACAGGGGGGGACGCATAGCAATCAGCCCCAGCATTTT. It specifies CASSPGQGGTHSNQPQHF.

The V and J genes are TRBV12-3 or TRBV12-4 and TRBJ1-5; D is unclear. The CDR3 sequence is 12 residues long. V dropped 3 bases and J dropped 5 bases, with 5 bases sitting between them. CDR3 loop: CASSFGDQPQHF. Written as DNA, the CDR3 is TGTGCCAGCAGTTTCGGAGATCAGCCCCAGCATTTT.

V and J are TRBV28 and TRBJ2-2; 7 nucleotides line up with TRBD2. Germline CDR1 and CDR2: MDHEN and SYDVKM. J gave up 3 bases and V 5 bases, and 3 bases lay outside the gene matches. The CDR3 sequence is 14 residues long. The CDR3 protein is CASSRGGDTGELFF. The CDR3 DNA follows: TGTGCCAGCAGTCGTGGGGGGGACACCGGGGAGCTGTTTTTT.

V gene TRBV2 combines with J gene TRBJ1-1; D gene unclear. This CDR3 region has 15 residues. Germline loops: CDR1 SNHLY, CDR2 FYNNEI. Trimming removed 4 bases from V and 1 base from J, with 13 bases in between. CDR3 in amino acids: CASSVPGFANTEAFF. The DNA of the CDR3 is TGTGCCAGCAGTGTTCCGGGGTTTGCGAACACTGAAGCTTTCTTT. The full variable domain, completed using reference TRBV2 and TRBJ1-1, is EPEVTQTPSHQVTQMGQEVILRCVPISNHLYFYWYRQILGQKVEFLVSFYNNEISEKSEIFDDQFSVERPDGSNFTLKIRSTKLEDSAMYFCASSVPGFANTEAFFGQGTRLTVV.

The count of this clone is one. V and J are TRBV5-4 and TRBJ2-3, with D maybe TRBD2 (6 bases). CDR3 length: 16 amino acids. The germline V gene has CDR1 SGHNT and CDR2 YYREEE (reference sequence). Trimming shortened V by 1 base and J by 5 bases, and 17 bases separated the two germline ends. The chain's CDR3 is CASSLPGGAPGDTQYF. In DNA form, the CDR3 reads TGTGCCAGCAGCTTGCCTGGCGGGGCCCCGGGAGATACGCAGTATTTT.

The chain is built from TRBV3-1 (or the pseudogene TRBV3-2) and TRBJ1-2; D not resolved. Trimming removed 0 bases at V and 3 bases at J, with 14 bases between. CDR1 and CDR2 (germline): LGHDT, YNNKEL (reference sequence). This CDR3 is built from 16 residues. In DNA form, the CDR3 reads TGTGCCAGCAGCCAAGATCTCGCAGGCCTTGACTATGGCTACACCTTC. It translates to CASSQDLAGLDYGYTF.

CDR3 residues: CASSCSGGLCTYEQYV. CDR3 sequence (DNA): TGTGCCAGTAGTTGTAGCGGGGGATTATGTACCTACGAGCAGTACGTC. The chain employs TRBV19 and TRBJ2-7, with TRBD2 matching over 9 bases. The V segment lost 5 bases and the J segment 2 bases; nucleotides outside the gene matches: 10. The germline V gene has CDR1 LNHDA and CDR2 SQIVND (reference sequence). The CDR3 loop spans 16 amino acids.

This clone has at least ten counts. This sequence joins TRBV4-1 and TRBJ1-1; tentative D call: TRBD1 (5 bases). Germline values: CDR1 MGHRA, CDR2 YSYEKL. This CDR3 has 15 amino acids. V dropped 8 bases and J dropped 1 base, with 17 bases sitting between them. The CDR3 spells CASQFTGGKNTEAFF. DNA for the CDR3: TGCGCCAGCCAATTCACAGGTGGGAAGAACACTGAAGCTTTCTTT.

J is TRBJ2-5 and V is TRBV28, with 8 bases fitting TRBD1. CDR1 is MDHEN, CDR2 SYDVKM, per germline. This CDR3 contains 12 residues. V shed 5 bases and J 5 bases; nucleotides not matched to a gene: 1. This CDR3 is CASSGDRETQYF. The CDR3 coding sequence is TGTGCCAGCAGTGGGGACAGGGAGACCCAGTACTTC.

This chain joins TRBV4-1 and TRBJ2-2; D is possibly TRBD2 (5 bases). Germline V gene sequence: CDR1 MGHRA, CDR2 YSYEKL. V lost 0 bases and J lost 16, with 15 bases in between. The CDR3 runs to 13 residues. The CDR3 sequence is CASSQDEGWSEFF. CDR3 nucleotide sequence: TGCGCCAGCAGCCAAGATGAGGGCTGGTCGGAGTTTTTT.

The chain recombines TRBV5-1 with TRBJ1-4, with 7 positions matching TRBD1. Germline CDR1 is SGHRS and CDR2 is YFSETQ. V dropped 0 bases and J dropped 5; count of bases not matched to a gene: 13. The length of the CDR3 is 18 residues. The chain's CDR3 is CASSLGQGFSGGNEKLFF. For the CDR3, the DNA is TGCGCCAGCAGCTTGGGACAGGGTTTCTCGGGCGGGAATGAAAAACTGTTTTTT.

The rearrangement joins TRBV7-8 to TRBJ1-1, with D uncertain. The germline V and J ends were trimmed by 11 bases and 6 bases, with 19 bases remaining between them. This CDR3 comprises 13 residues. Germline assignment: CDR1 SGHVS and CDR2 FQNEAQ. The CDR3 coding sequence is TGTGCCGGAAACCCCCGGTCAGGCCCTGAAGCTTTCTTT. It translates to CAGNPRSGPEAFF. The full variable domain, in which reference TRBV7-8 and TRBJ1-1 provide the parts outside the CDR3, is GAGVSQSPRYKVAKRGQDVALRCDPISGHVSLFWYQQALGQGPEFLTYFQNEAQLDKSGLPSDRFFAERPEGSVSTLKIQRTQQEDSAVYLCAGNPRSGPEAFFGQGTRLTVV.

The chain recombines TRBV7-8 with TRBJ2-5; 7 bases match TRBD2. The CDR3 runs to 13 residues. CDR1 is SGHVS and CDR2 is FQNEAQ in the germline V gene. J gave up 3 bases and V 5 bases, and 3 bases lay outside the gene matches. In DNA, the CDR3 is TGTGCCAGCAGCCGAAGCGGGAAAGAGACCCAGTACTTC. It codes for CASSRSGKETQYF. The complete variable domain, with remaining parts taken from reference TRBV7-8 and TRBJ2-5, reads GAGVSQSPRYKVAKRGQDVALRCDPISGHVSLFWYQQALGQGPEFLTYFQNEAQLDKSGLPSDRFFAERPEGSVSTLKIQRTQQEDSAVYLCASSRSGKETQYFGPGTRLLVL.